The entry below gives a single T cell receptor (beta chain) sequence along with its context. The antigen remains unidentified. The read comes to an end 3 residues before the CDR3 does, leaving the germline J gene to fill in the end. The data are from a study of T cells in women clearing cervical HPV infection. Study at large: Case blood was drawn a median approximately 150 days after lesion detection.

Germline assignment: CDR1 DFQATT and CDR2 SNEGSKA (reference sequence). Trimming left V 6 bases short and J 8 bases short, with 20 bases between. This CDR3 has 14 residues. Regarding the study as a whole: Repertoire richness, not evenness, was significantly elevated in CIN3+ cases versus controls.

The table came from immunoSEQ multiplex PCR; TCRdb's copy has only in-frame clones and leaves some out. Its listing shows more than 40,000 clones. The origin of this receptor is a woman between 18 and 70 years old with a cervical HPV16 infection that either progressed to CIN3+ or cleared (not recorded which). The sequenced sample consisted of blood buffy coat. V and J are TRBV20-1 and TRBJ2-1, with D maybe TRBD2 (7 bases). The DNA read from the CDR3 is TGCAGTGCCACACGGGGGGCCGTTTTGCATGAG. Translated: CSATRGAVLHE. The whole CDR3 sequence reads CSATRGAVLHEQFF.